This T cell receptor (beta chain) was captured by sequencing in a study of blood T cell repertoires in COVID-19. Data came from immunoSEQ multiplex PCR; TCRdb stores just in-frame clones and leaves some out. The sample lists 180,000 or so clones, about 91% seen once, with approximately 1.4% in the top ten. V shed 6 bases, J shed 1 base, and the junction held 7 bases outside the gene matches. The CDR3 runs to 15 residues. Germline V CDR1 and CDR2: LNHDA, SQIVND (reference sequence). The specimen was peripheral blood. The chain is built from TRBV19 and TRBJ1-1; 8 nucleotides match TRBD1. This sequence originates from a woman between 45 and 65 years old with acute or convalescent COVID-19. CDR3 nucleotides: TGTGCCAGTAGAATCCTGGACAGGGAGAACACTGAAGCTTTCTTT. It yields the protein CASRILDRENTEAFF.